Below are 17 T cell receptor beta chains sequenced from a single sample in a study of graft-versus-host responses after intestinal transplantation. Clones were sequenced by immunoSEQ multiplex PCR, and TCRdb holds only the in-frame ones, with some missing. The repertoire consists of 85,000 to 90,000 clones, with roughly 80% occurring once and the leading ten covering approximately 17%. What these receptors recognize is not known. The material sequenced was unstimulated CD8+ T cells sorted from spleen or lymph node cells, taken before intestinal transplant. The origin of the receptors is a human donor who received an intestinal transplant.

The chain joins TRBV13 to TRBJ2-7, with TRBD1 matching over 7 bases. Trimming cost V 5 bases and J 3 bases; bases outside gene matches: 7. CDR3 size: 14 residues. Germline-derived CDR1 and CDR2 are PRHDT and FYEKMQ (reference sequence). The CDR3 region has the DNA TGTGCCAGCAGCACAGGGGACAGACTCTACGAGCAGTACTTC. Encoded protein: CASSTGDRLYEQYF.

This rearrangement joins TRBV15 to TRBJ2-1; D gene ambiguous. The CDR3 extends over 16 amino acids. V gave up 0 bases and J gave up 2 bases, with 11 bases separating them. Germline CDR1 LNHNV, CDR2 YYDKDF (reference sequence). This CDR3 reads CATSRDEAPPYNEQFF. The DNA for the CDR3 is TGTGCCACCAGCAGAGATGAAGCCCCACCCTACAATGAGCAGTTCTTC.

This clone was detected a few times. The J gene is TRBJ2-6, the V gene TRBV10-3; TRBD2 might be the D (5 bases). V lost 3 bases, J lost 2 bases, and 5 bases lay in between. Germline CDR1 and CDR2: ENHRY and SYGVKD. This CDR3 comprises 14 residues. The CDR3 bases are TGTGCCATCAGTGAACTAGCTGGGGCCAACGTCCTGACTTTC. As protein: CAISELAGANVLTF.

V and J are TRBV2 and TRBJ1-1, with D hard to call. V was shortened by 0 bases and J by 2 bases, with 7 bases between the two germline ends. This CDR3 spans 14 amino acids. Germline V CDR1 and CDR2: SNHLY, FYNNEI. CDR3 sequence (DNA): TGTGCCAGCAGTGAAGCCCTGGACAACACTGAAGCTTTCTTT. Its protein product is CASSEALDNTEAFF.

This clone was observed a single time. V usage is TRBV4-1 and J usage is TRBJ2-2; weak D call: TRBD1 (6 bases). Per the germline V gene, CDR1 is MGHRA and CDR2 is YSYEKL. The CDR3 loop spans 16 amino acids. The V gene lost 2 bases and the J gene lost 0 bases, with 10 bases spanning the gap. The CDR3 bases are TGCGCCAGCAGCCAACCTACAGGGTCGAACACCGGGGAGCTGTTTTTT. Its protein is CASSQPTGSNTGELFF.

The CDR3: CASSPLGNQPQHF. In DNA form, the CDR3 reads TGTGCCAGCAGCCCCCTGGGAAATCAGCCCCAGCATTTT. The V and J genes are TRBV28 and TRBJ1-5, with no clear D. V lost 6 bases to trimming and J lost 4 bases, with 10 bases between them. The CDR3 has 13 residues. Germline CDR1 MDHEN, CDR2 SYDVKM.

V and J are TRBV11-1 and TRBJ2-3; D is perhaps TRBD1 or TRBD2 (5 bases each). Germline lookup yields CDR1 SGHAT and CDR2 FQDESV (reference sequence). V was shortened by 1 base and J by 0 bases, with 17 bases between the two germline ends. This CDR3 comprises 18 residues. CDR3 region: CASSLGRDGRDSTDTQYF. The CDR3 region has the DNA TGTGCCAGCAGCTTAGGTCGGGACGGCAGAGACAGCACAGATACGCAGTATTTT.

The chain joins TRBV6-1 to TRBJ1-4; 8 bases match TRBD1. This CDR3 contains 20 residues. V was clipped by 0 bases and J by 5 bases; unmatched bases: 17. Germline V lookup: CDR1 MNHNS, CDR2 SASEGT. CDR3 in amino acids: CASSEAPWRQGPRQNEKLFF. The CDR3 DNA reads TGTGCCAGCAGTGAAGCTCCATGGCGACAGGGGCCTCGCCAAAATGAAAAACTGTTTTTT.

The CDR3 sequence: CASSPEGTEAFF. Here the CDR3 DNA reads TGTGCCAGCAGCCCCGAAGGCACTGAAGCTTTCTTT. This chain links TRBV9 with TRBJ1-1; no reliable D call. Between the trimmed V and J ends, which lost 4 bases and 4 bases, there was a span of 8 bases. The germline CDR1 and CDR2 sequences are SGDLS and YYNGEE. The CDR3 is made up of 12 amino acids.

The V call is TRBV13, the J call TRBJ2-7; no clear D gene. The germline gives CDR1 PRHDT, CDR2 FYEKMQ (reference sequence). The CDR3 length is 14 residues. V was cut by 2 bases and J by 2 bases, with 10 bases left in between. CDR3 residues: CASSLNGRPYEQYF. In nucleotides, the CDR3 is TGTGCCAGCAGCTTAAACGGCCGACCCTACGAGCAGTACTTC.

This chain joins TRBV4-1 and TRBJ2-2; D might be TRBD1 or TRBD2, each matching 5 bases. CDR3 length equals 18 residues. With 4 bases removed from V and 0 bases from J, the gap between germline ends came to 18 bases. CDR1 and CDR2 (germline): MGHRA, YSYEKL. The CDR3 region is CASSRTGAYSSNTGELFF. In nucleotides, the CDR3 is TGCGCCAGCAGCCGTACCGGGGCCTATTCATCGAACACCGGGGAGCTGTTTTTT.

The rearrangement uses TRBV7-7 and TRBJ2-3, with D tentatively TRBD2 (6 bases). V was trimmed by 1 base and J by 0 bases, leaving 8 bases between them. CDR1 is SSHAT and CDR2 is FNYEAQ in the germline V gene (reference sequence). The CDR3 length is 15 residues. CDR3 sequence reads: CASSLGLASTDTQYF. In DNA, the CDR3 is TGTGCCAGCAGCTTAGGTCTAGCGAGCACAGATACGCAGTATTTT.

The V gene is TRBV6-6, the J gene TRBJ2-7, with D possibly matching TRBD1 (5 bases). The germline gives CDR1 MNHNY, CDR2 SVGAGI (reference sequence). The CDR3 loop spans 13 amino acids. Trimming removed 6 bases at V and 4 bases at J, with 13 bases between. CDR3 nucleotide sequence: TGTGCCAGCAGACCCGGACACCCATACGAGCAGTACTTC. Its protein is CASRPGHPYEQYF.

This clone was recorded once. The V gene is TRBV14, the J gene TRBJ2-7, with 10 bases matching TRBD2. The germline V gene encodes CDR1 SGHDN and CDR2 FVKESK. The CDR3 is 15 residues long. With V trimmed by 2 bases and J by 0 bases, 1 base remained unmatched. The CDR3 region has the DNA TGTGCCAGCAGCCAAACTAGCGGGGTCTCCTACGAGCAGTACTTC. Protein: CASSQTSGVSYEQYF.

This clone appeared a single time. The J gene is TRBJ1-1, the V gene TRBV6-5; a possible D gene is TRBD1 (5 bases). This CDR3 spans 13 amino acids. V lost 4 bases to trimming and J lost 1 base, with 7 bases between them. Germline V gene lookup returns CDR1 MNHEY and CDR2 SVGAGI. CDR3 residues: CASSLQENTEAFF. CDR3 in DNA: TGTGCCAGCAGTTTACAGGAGAACACTGAAGCTTTCTTT.

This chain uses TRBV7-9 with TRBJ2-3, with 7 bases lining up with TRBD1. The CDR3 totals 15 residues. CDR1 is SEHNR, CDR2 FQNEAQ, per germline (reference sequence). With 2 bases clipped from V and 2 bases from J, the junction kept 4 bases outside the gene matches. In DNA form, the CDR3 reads TGTGCCAGCAGCTTATTAGACAGGGACACAGATACGCAGTATTTT. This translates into CASSLLDRDTDTQYF.

The CDR3 nucleotides read TGTGCCAGCAGCCCGCCAAATGGGGGCCGCTCCTATAATTCACCCCTCCACTTT. Amino acids: CASSPPNGGRSYNSPLHF. V and J are TRBV28 and TRBJ1-6; the D gene is possibly TRBD1 (6 bases). Trimming stripped 6 bases from V and 0 bases from J, with 18 bases between. CDR1 and CDR2 from the germline V gene are MDHEN and SYDVKM. The CDR3 consists of 18 residues.